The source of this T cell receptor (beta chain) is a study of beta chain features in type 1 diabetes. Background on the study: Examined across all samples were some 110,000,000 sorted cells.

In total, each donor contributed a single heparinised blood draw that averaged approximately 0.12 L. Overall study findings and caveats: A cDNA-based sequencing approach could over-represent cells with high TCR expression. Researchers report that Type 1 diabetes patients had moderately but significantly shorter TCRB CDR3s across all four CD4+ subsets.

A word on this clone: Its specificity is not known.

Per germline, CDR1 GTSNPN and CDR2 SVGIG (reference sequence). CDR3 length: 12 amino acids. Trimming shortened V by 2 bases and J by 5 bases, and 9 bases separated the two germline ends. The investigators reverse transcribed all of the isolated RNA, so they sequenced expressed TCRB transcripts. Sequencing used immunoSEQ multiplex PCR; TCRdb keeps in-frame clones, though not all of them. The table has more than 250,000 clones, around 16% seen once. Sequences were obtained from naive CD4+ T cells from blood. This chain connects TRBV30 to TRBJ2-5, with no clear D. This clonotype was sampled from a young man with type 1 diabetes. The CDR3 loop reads CAWSISRETQYF. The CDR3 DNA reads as TGTGCCTGGAGTATCTCGCGGGAGACCCAGTACTTC.